The rows below give T cell receptor beta chains drawn from one sample of a study of Tregs in tolerant kidney transplant recipients. These TCRs' antigens remain unknown. Method: immunoSEQ multiplex PCR; TCRdb's copy keeps in-frame clones and lacks some. Of about 44,000 clones listed, around 95% are singletons. The sample taken for sequencing was Tregs from blood cultured with allogeneic cells. Source of these receptors: a human donor in good health. Each CDR3 is given with its conserved first and last residue. The D gene is left open where the match is weak. A row's size may be missing; if present it is once, few, many or a size class.

d_call clone_size j_call v_call cdr3_nt cdr3_aa
. . TRBJ2-1 TRBV19 TGTGCCAGTAGGACCCGAGGTAGAACGGTCAATGAGCAGTTCTTC CASRTRGRTVNEQFF
TRBD2 . TRBJ2-7 TRBV9 TGTGCCAGCAGCGTAGCTTTAGGAGCGGGAGGTGACGAGCAGTACTTC CASSVALGAGGDEQYF
TRBD1 . TRBJ1-2 TRBV10-3 TGTGCCATCAGGGGACAGGGGGCCGGAGGCTACACCTTC CAIRGQGAGGYTF
. . TRBJ1-1 TRBV19 TGTGCCAGTAGTTGGGTAGAGGACACTGAAGCTTTCTTT CASSWVEDTEAFF
. . TRBJ2-6 TRBV5-1 TGCGCCAGCAGCTTCCCAGAAAGTTCTGGGGCCAACGTCCTGACTTTC CASSFPESSGANVLTF
. . TRBJ1-1 TRBV2 TGTGCCAGCAGTGAAGCGCCTGACCTACCGGCTTTCTTT CASSEAPDLPAFF
. . TRBJ1-2 TRBV18 TGTGCCAGCTCACCGGAGGACTATGGCTACACCTTC CASSPEDYGYTF
. . TRBJ1-4 TRBV5-1 TGCGCCAGCAGCCCCTGGTCAGGAGGGTTACATGAAAAACTGTTTTTT CASSPWSGGLHEKLFF
. once TRBJ1-5 TRBV6-1 TGTGCCAGCAGGGGGAGGGTTTATAGCAATCAGCCCCAGCATTTT CASRGRVYSNQPQHF
. . TRBJ1-3 TRBV4-1 TGCGCCAGCAGCCGTCCACAGGGCTCTGGAAACACCATATATTTT CASSRPQGSGNTIYF
TRBD2 . TRBJ2-1 TRBV11-3 TGTGCCAGCAGCTTAGAGGCTAGCGGGTTCTCCTACAATGAGCAGTTCTTC CASSLEASGFSYNEQFF
. once TRBJ2-7 TRBV7-6 TGTGCCAGCAGCTTAATTCATGGGCGGGAATACGAGCAGTACTTC CASSLIHGREYEQYF
. . TRBJ2-1 TRBV9 TGTGCCAGCAGCGTAGCCCGGGCAGACCCCTACAATGAGCAGTTCTTC CASSVARADPYNEQFF
. . TRBJ2-1 TRBV29-1 TGCAGCGTTTCCGGGAATAGCAATGAGCAGTTCTTC CSVSGNSNEQFF
. . TRBJ2-7 TRBV7-8 TGTGCCAGCAGCTTAGCGAGGAGGGGGCGCCCATACGAGCAGTACTTC CASSLARRGRPYEQYF
TRBD1 . TRBJ2-3 TRBV10-1 TGCGCCAGCAGTGAGTCCCCCGGGACAGGGAGAGATACGCAGTATTTT CASSESPGTGRDTQYF
. . TRBJ1-6 TRBV2 TGTGCCAGCAGTGACCAGGGTGGCTCACCCCTCCACTTT CASSDQGGSPLHF
. . TRBJ1-2 TRBV6-5 TGTGCCAGCAGCCCGGGGAGGGGCTATGGCTACACCTTC CASSPGRGYGYTF
. once TRBJ2-1 TRBV18 TGTGCCAGCTCACTGTTCAGTCCTAGCGTGTGGGCGGCGTCCTACAATGAGCAGTTCTTC CASSLFSPSVWAASYNEQFF
TRBD2 . TRBJ2-3 TRBV5-1 TGCGCCAGCAGCTTCAGCGGGGGTAGCACAGATACGCAGTATTTT CASSFSGGSTDTQYF
TRBD2 . TRBJ2-3 TRBV6-1 TGTGCCAGCAGTGAAGTTAAGCGGGGGGCCTCCACAGATACGCAGTATTTT CASSEVKRGASTDTQYF
. . TRBJ2-7 TRBV5-4 TGTGCCAGCAGCTTGGACCTTTCTCACTCCTACGAGCAGTACTTC CASSLDLSHSYEQYF
. . TRBJ2-7 TRBV27 TGTGCCAGCAGTTTCGGACGGAGCTCCTACGAGCAGTACTTC CASSFGRSSYEQYF
. . TRBJ1-2 TRBV7-3 TGTGCCAGCAGCTTAACTCGGGACAACTATGGCTACACCTTC CASSLTRDNYGYTF
. . TRBJ2-3 TRBV29-1 TGCAGCGCAACTTACTTAGCTGTTACGCAGTATTTT CSATYLAVTQYF
. . TRBJ2-7 TRBV7-2 TGTGCCAGCAGCTTAGTTGGGCTTACGTACGAGCAGTACTTC CASSLVGLTYEQYF
. . TRBJ1-2 TRBV2 TGTGCCAGCTTACCTCTGCGGCCTCCCTATGGCTACACCTTC CASLPLRPPYGYTF
. . TRBJ2-1 TRBV27 TGTGCCAGCAGTTCGGCCCTCGAGCAGTTCTTC CASSSALEQFF
. once TRBJ1-2 TRBV6-6 TGTGCCAGCAGTTACTCGATCAGGGGCTCTGGGTATGGCTACACCTTC CASSYSIRGSGYGYTF
. few TRBJ1-6 TRBV7-9 TGTGCCAGCAGCCGCTCTGACGGGGGGAATTCACCCCTCCACTTT CASSRSDGGNSPLHF
. . TRBJ2-1 TRBV6-5 TGTGCCAGCAGTAGGACGGCCTCAGGGCAGTTCTTC CASSRTASGQFF
. . TRBJ1-1 TRBV5-1 TGCGCCAGCAGCTTGGGGTTGGGGGAGAGGGCTGAAGCTTTCTTT CASSLGLGERAEAFF
. . TRBJ2-1 TRBV6-5 TGTGCCAGCAGTAGCGGGTACAATGAGCAGTTCTTC CASSSGYNEQFF
. . TRBJ1-1 TRBV2 TGTGCCAGCAGAGTAGGGGATCGAATAATGAACACTGAAGCTTTCTTT CASRVGDRIMNTEAFF
. . TRBJ2-1 TRBV28 TGTGCCAGCAGTTTTTCCTCGGACATCTCGGGGCAGTTCTTC CASSFSSDISGQFF
. . TRBJ1-1 TRBV10-1 TGCGCCAGCAGTACCACGGGACCGGGCACTGAAGCTTTCTTT CASSTTGPGTEAFF
. . TRBJ2-5 TRBV5-1 TGCGCCAGCAGCGGGGGACGGACCCAAGAGACCCAGTACTTC CASSGGRTQETQYF
TRBD2 . TRBJ2-5 TRBV7-6 TGTGCCAGCGGGAGGAGCGGGGGTGAGACCCAGTACTTC CASGRSGGETQYF
. . TRBJ2-7 TRBV18 TGTGCCAGCTCGCCCAACAGGAATCCATCCTACGAGCAGTACTTC CASSPNRNPSYEQYF
TRBD1 . TRBJ1-2 TRBV5-1 TGCGCCAGCAGCCTGACAGGGGCCGATGACTATGGCTACACCTTC CASSLTGADDYGYTF
. . TRBJ1-5 TRBV6-5 TGTGCCAGCAGTTACTTTGGGGATCAGCCCCAGCATTTT CASSYFGDQPQHF
. . TRBJ1-1 TRBV29-1 TGCAGCGTTGCTTTCACAGGGAAGTCTGAAGCTTTCTTT CSVAFTGKSEAFF
. . TRBJ1-5 TRBV5-5 TGTGCCAGCAGCTTCCGGGGATGGGATTGGCCCCAGCATTTT CASSFRGWDWPQHF
. . TRBJ2-2 TRBV9 TGTGCCAGCAGCCCTTCCGGGGCCGGGGAGCTGTTTTTT CASSPSGAGELFF
TRBD1 . TRBJ2-3 TRBV6-5 TGTGCCAGCAGTCCGACGGGACAGGCGCCAGATACGCAGTATTTT CASSPTGQAPDTQYF
. . TRBJ2-6 TRBV5-7 TGTGCCAGCGTTGCTGTACAAAGTCGGGCCAACGTCCTGACTTTC CASVAVQSRANVLTF